The 23 T cell receptor beta chains below all came from one sample that was sequenced in a study of HIV-infected patients and healthy controls. All unsorted peripheral T cells were captured because whole blood was used without fractionation. cDNA was made from about 480 ng RNA using alpha and beta constant primers. Separate chain-specific third strand synthesis with multiplexing indices produced the alpha and beta libraries. TCRdb used MiXCR to reprocess the 5' RACE reads, holding one entry per CDR3 protein. The table includes roughly 9,800 distinct CDR3 sequences, about 8.2% detected once. Sequencing was done on a sample of blood. The receptors stem from an adult in good health.

In its sample, this clonotype ranks as medium-sized (0.01 to 0.1%). CDR3 nucleotide sequence: TGTGCCAGCAGTTTCACAGGGGGTCTCTTCGATACAGAGACCCAGTACTTC. Its protein product is CASSFTGGLFDTETQYF. The chain combines TRBV12-3 or TRBV12-4 with TRBJ2-5; 8 bases are shared with TRBD1. The CDR3 spans 17 residues. With 3 bases clipped from V and 4 bases from J, the junction kept 13 bases outside the gene matches.

This clonotype has ten or more counts. The chain recombines TRBV20-1 with TRBJ2-5, with 9 bases matching TRBD2. Germline CDR1 is DFQATT and CDR2 is SNEGSKA (reference sequence). The CDR3 loop spans 13 amino acids. J lost 4 bases, V lost 7 bases, and 7 bases had no gene match. The CDR3: CSVRGGAIETQYF. CDR3 sequence (DNA): TGCAGTGTCCGCGGGGGGGCCATAGAGACCCAGTACTTC.

Ten or more counts support this clonotype. CDR3 loop: CASSLKTGGSYEQYF. The CDR3 DNA reads as TGTGCCAGCAGCCTTAAGACAGGGGGCTCCTACGAGCAGTACTTC. The chain joins TRBV4-2 to TRBJ2-7, with 9 bases matching TRBD1. Germline V gene sequence: CDR1 LGHNA, CDR2 YNFKEQ. Germline trimming cut 4 bases from V and 0 bases from J; bases unmatched to any gene: 4. The CDR3 runs 15 residues.

This clonotype has more than one count but fewer than ten. The chain couples TRBV12-3 or TRBV12-4 to TRBJ2-7; 8 bases line up with TRBD2. The CDR3 is 14 amino acids. V lost 6 bases and J lost 4; bases outside the gene matches: 8. CDR3 sequence (DNA): TGTGCCAGCAGGGTTAGCGGGGAGGGATACGAGCAGTACTTC. Its protein product is CASRVSGEGYEQYF.

By share of the sample, this clonotype is medium-sized (0.01 to 0.1%). It is unclear where the CDR3 begins or ends on the DNA, so no DNA is shown, and the CDR3 is as TCRdb lists it. The chain has TRBV20-1 and TRBJ2-5; the table's D call of TRBD1 was not tested on the DNA. Per the germline V gene, CDR1 is DFQATT and CDR2 is SNEGSKA (reference sequence). From its first to its last residue, the CDR3 has 12 amino acids. CDR3 sequence: CSARVGQGSKYF.

In its sample, this clonotype ranks as medium-sized. The CDR3 is CASSQTTTDTQYF. The CDR3 region has the DNA TGTGCCAGCAGCCAAACCACCACAGATACGCAGTATTTT. The rearrangement joins TRBV4-2 to TRBJ2-3; the D is unclear. Germline CDR1 and CDR2: LGHNA and YNFKEQ. V shed 2 bases and J shed 2 bases, with 5 bases lying between them. The CDR3 has 13 residues.

This clonotype was recorded a few times. The chain employs TRBV6-6 and TRBJ2-3; D remains ambiguous. Germline V gene lookup returns CDR1 MNHNY and CDR2 SVGAGI (reference sequence). Trimming took off 2 bases at V and 4 bases at J, with 4 bases between the two ends. This CDR3 contains 12 residues. CDR3 DNA: TGTGCCAGCAGTTACGGGTCAGATACGCAGTATTTT. It yields the protein CASSYGSDTQYF.

This chain uses TRBV20-1 with TRBJ2-5; D is possibly TRBD2 (6 bases). The CDR3 is 12 residues long. Germline V lookup: CDR1 DFQATT, CDR2 SNEGSKA (reference sequence). V shed 2 bases and J shed 5 bases, with 9 bases lying between them. The CDR3 loop reads CSARKRGETQYF. The CDR3 coding sequence is TGCAGTGCTAGAAAACGGGGGGAGACCCAGTACTTC.

The table lists this clonotype with many counts. The V call is TRBV3-1, the J call TRBJ1-2; D gene uncertain. This CDR3 is 12 amino acids long. Trimming took off 1 base at V and 3 bases at J, with 3 bases between the two ends. Germline V CDR1 and CDR2: LGHDT, YNNKEL (reference sequence). CDR3 loop: CASSQADYGYTF. CDR3 bases: TGTGCCAGCAGCCAAGCCGACTATGGCTACACCTTC.

The V call is TRBV7-9, the J call TRBJ1-2, with TRBD1 as a possible D gene (6 bases). Germline values: CDR1 SEHNR, CDR2 FQNEAQ (reference sequence). The CDR3 extends over 15 amino acids. V gave up 6 bases and J gave up 7 bases, with 21 bases separating them. CDR3 sequence (DNA): TGTGCCAGCAGTTCCAACTACCTCACAGGGAGTGGCTACACCTTC. It specifies CASSSNYLTGSGYTF.

The chain uses TRBV12-3 or TRBV12-4 and TRBJ2-7; weak D call: TRBD1 (6 bases). This CDR3 region has 14 residues. The V gene lost 4 bases and the J gene lost 3 bases, with 13 bases spanning the gap. In nucleotides, the CDR3 is TGTGCCAGCAGTTATCAGGACAGAAACTACGAGCAGTACTTC. This sequence encodes CASSYQDRNYEQYF.

This clonotype is medium-sized. The CDR3 DNA reads as TGTGCCAGCAGCTTGACAGACTCTGGGGCCAACGTCCTGACTTTC. It encodes CASSLTDSGANVLTF. This chain links TRBV7-8 with TRBJ2-6, with a possible D match to TRBD1 (5 bases). The CDR3 extends over 15 amino acids. The V and J ends lost 3 bases and 0 bases respectively, with 6 bases between them. Germline V gene sequence: CDR1 SGHVS, CDR2 FQNEAQ.

This clonotype was detected only a few times. V and J are TRBV6-6 and TRBJ2-7; D gene ambiguous. Germline V lookup: CDR1 MNHNY, CDR2 SVGAGI (reference sequence). CDR3 size: 15 residues. With 0 bases removed from V and 2 bases from J, the gap between germline ends came to 11 bases. CDR3 sequence: CASSYSGAAPYEQYF. CDR3 nucleotide sequence: TGTGCCAGCAGTTACTCCGGAGCTGCGCCCTACGAGCAGTACTTC.

This clonotype was recorded at least ten times. V gene TRBV11-2 combines with J gene TRBJ2-1, with D uncertain. V was shortened by 5 bases and J by 6 bases, with 14 bases between the two germline ends. In germline, CDR1 is SGHAT, CDR2 FQNNGV. The CDR3 contains 14 residues. The CDR3 loop is CASSPTHRSNEQFF. The CDR3 DNA follows: TGTGCCAGCAGCCCGACGCATAGGTCCAATGAGCAGTTCTTC.

This clonotype has at least ten counts. The chain employs TRBV9 and TRBJ2-1; TRBD2 agrees at 9 bases. Germline V gene lookup returns CDR1 SGDLS and CDR2 YYNGEE. There are 15 residues in the CDR3. V gave up 1 base and J gave up 3 bases; unmatched junction bases: 2. CDR3 bases: TGTGCCAGCAGCGTACTAGCGGGACACTACAATGAGCAGTTCTTC. It is translated as CASSVLAGHYNEQFF.

This clonotype was counted at least ten times. J is TRBJ2-1 and V is TRBV5-1, with TRBD1 matching 8 bases. CDR1 SGHRS and CDR2 YFSETQ come from the germline V gene. This CDR3 region has 14 residues. The V segment lost 4 bases and the J segment 9 bases; nucleotides outside the gene matches: 9. The CDR3 region has the DNA TGCGCCAGCAGCCCCCGACAGGGGAGGATTGAGCAGTTCTTC. Translation: CASSPRQGRIEQFF. The full variable domain, rest sourced from reference TRBV5-1 and TRBJ2-1, is KAGVTQTPRYLIKTRGQQVTLSCSPISGHRSVSWYQQTPGQGLQFLFEYFSETQRNKGNFPGRFSGRQFSNSRSEMNVSTLELGDSALYLCASSPRQGRIEQFFGPGTRLTVL.

This clonotype is classed as medium-sized (0.01 to 0.1%). This chain joins TRBV11-2 and TRBJ2-5; no definite D call. Between the trimmed V and J ends, which lost 1 base and 3 bases, there was a span of 6 bases. CDR3 length: 13 residues. Germline-derived CDR1 and CDR2 are SGHAT and FQNNGV. CDR3 loop: CASSLGAEETQYF. As DNA, the CDR3 is TGTGCCAGCAGCTTAGGGGCGGAAGAGACCCAGTACTTC.

In its sample, this clonotype is medium-sized. J is TRBJ2-2 and V is TRBV5-4; no firm D call. CDR1 is SGHNT, CDR2 YYREEE, per germline (reference sequence). Deletions cut 3 bases from V and 4 bases from J, with 16 bases between. The CDR3 consists of 16 residues. CDR3 sequence reads: CASSSDPTRGTGELFF. CDR3 DNA sequence: TGTGCCAGCAGCTCAGACCCCACCCGCGGCACCGGGGAGCTGTTTTTT.

By share of the sample, this clonotype is medium-sized. The chain has TRBV7-2 and TRBJ1-5; 7 bases are a match to TRBD1. The CDR3 length is 15 residues. After removal of 1 base from V and 6 bases from J, the junction contained 6 bases not matched to a gene. Germline V gene data show CDR1 as SGHTA and CDR2 as FQGNSA. The CDR3 here is CASSLEGGAAQPQHF. The CDR3 region has the DNA TGTGCCAGCAGCTTAGAAGGGGGCGCCGCTCAGCCCCAGCATTTT.

This clonotype was observed at least ten times. The genes are TRBV5-5 and TRBJ1-2; no reliable D call. The germline gives CDR1 SGHKS, CDR2 YYEKEE (reference sequence). Trimming left V 0 bases short and J 2 bases short, with 5 bases between. This CDR3 has 13 residues. CDR3 sequence: CASSLGPNYGYTF. CDR3 DNA: TGTGCCAGCAGCTTGGGACCCAACTATGGCTACACCTTC.

The gene calls are TRBV10-2 and TRBJ2-5; D is unclear. Germline V gene sequence: CDR1 WSHSY, CDR2 SAAADI. CDR3 length equals 13 residues. V was clipped by 8 bases and J by 5 bases, with 15 bases between them. The CDR3 nucleotides read TGCGCCAGCGGTATGGGTCTTGGGGAGACCCAGTACTTC. It yields the protein CASGMGLGETQYF.

The table lists this clonotype with a count of one. The rearrangement links TRBV10-3 to TRBJ2-4; D gene uncertain. The length of the CDR3 is 15 residues. Trimming stripped 11 bases from V and 7 bases from J, with 24 bases between. Germline V gives CDR1 ENHRY, CDR2 SYGVKD. The CDR3 sequence is CALQRPIPSRNIQYF. CDR3 coding DNA: TGTGCCCTCCAAAGGCCTATTCCCTCAAGGAACATTCAGTACTTC.

By sample fraction, this clonotype is medium-sized. The chain employs TRBV2 and TRBJ2-4; a weak D match, TRBD2 (6 bases). Per germline, CDR1 SNHLY and CDR2 FYNNEI. V was shortened by 6 bases and J by 1 base, with 16 bases between the two germline ends. CDR3 size: 16 residues. DNA of the CDR3: TGTGCCAGCAGAACCGGGACTTCTCTCGCCAAAAACATTCAGTACTTC. It yields the protein CASRTGTSLAKNIQYF.